This record looks at one T cell receptor (beta chain) sequence and its context. This sample is drawn from a study of blood T cell repertoires in COVID-19. Study details: From T cells, B-cell-depleted T cells, or PBMCs came the material, which was cDNA or gDNA.

Seattle patient enrollment occurred during active infection, with longitudinal follow-up thereafter. Between the trimmed V and J ends, which lost 2 bases and 5 bases, there was a span of 12 bases. The length of the CDR3 is 14 residues. Per the germline V gene, CDR1 is MNHNS and CDR2 is SASEGT. Repertoires were generated with immunoSEQ multiplex PCR, while TCRdb's copy carries only in-frame clones and drops some. The table has about half a million clones, 75% to 90% seen once. The specimen sequenced was peripheral blood. This TCR was sampled from a man between 18 and 29 years old with COVID-19, enrolled during active disease. This rearrangement joins TRBV6-1 to TRBJ2-5; D is uncertain. The CDR3 loop reads CASSEPTFAETQYF. CDR3 DNA sequence: TGTGCCAGCAGTGAACCCACCTTTGCGGAGACCCAGTACTTC.